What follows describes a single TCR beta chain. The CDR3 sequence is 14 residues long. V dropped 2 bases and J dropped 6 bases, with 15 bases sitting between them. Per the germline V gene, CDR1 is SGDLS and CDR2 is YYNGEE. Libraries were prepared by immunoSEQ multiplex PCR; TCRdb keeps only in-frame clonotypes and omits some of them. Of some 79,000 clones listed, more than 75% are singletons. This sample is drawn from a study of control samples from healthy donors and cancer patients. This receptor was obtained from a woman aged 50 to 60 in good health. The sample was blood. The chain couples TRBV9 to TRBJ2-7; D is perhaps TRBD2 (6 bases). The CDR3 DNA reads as TGTGCCAGCAGCGTGGGACCGGCAGCGGGCGAGCAGTACTTC. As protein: CASSVGPAAGEQYF.